Sequencing of this T cell receptor (beta chain) was carried out in a study of cytomegalovirus exposure and HLA in healthy donors. From germline, CDR1 is SGHKS and CDR2 YYEKEE (reference sequence). The CDR3 is 12 amino acids. V was cut by 4 bases and J by 1 base, with 6 bases left in between. The donors comprised healthy bone marrow donors. This PCR relied on a set of 60 Vbeta primers and 13 Jbeta primers. TCRdb's copy holds only in-frame clones and misses some; the assay was immunoSEQ multiplex PCR. The sample includes 99,000 or so clones, approximately 84% of them seen just once. This clone has a handful of counts.

The source is a male donor in good health and CMV-seronegative. What was sequenced was PBMCs. The chain joins TRBV5-5 to TRBJ2-7; D uncertain. The CDR3 sequence: CASSLRSYEQYF. CDR3 coding DNA: TGTGCCAGCAGCCTGAGATCCTACGAGCAGTACTTC.